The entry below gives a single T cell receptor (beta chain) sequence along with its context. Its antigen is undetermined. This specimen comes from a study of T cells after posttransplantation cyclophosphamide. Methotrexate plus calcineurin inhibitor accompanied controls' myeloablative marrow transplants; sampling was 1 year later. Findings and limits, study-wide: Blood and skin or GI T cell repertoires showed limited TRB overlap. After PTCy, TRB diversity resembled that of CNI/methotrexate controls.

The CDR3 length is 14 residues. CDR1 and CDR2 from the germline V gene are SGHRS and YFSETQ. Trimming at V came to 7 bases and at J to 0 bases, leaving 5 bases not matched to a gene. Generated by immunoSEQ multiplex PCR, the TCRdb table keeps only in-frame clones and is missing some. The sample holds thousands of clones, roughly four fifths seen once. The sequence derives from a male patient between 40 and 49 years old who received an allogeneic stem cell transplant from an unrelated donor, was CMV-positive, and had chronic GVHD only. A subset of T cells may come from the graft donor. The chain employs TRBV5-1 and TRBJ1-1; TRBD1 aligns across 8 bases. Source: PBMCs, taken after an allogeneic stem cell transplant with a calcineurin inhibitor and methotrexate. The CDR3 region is CASAAGGLNTEAFF. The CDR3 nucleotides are TGCGCCAGCGCGGCAGGGGGCCTGAACACTGAAGCTTTCTTT.